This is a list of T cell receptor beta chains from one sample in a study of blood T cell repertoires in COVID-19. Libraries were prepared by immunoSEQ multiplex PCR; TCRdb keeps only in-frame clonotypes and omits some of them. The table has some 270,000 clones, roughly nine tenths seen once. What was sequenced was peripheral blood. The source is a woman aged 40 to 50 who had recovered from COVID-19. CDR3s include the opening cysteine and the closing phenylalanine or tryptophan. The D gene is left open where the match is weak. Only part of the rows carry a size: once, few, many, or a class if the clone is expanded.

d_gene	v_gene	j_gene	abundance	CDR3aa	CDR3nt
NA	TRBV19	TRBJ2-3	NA	CASMLGWGDSDTQYF	TGTGCCAGTATGTTAGGGTGGGGGGATTCAGATACGCAGTATTTT
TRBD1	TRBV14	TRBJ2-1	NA	CASRGVRTGGDEQFF	TGTGCCAGCAGAGGAGTCCGAACAGGGGGCGATGAGCAGTTCTTC
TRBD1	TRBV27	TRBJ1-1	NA	CASSRQGWSTEAFF	TGTGCCAGCAGTAGACAGGGTTGGAGTACTGAAGCTTTCTTT
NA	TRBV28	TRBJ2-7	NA	CASSPSRVESYEQYF	TGTGCCAGCAGTCCCTCCCGGGTAGAGTCCTACGAGCAGTACTTC
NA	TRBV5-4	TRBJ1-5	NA	CASSLQGSQPQHF	TGTGCCAGCAGCTTGCAGGGTAGTCAGCCCCAGCATTTT
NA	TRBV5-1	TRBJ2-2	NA	CASSGGTENTGELFF	TGCGCCAGCAGCGGCGGGACTGAGAACACCGGGGAGCTGTTTTTT
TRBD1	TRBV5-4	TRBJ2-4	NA	CASSDRGVNIQYF	TGTGCCAGCAGCGACAGGGGGGTGAACATTCAGTACTTC
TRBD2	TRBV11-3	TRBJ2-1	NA	CASSLVVTSGRSNEQFF	TGTGCCAGCAGCTTGGTCGTAACCAGCGGGAGAAGCAATGAGCAGTTCTTC
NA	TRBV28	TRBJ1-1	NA	CASSSGNSPEAFF	TGTGCCAGCAGTTCAGGGAACTCCCCTGAAGCTTTCTTT
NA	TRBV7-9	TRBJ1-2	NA	CASSLGQGNEGYTF	TGTGCCAGCAGCTTAGGTCAGGGTAATGAAGGCTACACCTTC
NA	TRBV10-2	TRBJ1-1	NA	CASSDRGYTEAFF	TGCGCCAGCAGTGATCGGGGGTACACTGAAGCTTTCTTT
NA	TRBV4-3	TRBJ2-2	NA	CASSQAPANLDYTGELFF	TGCGCCAGCAGCCAAGCCCCCGCGAACTTAGACTACACCGGGGAGCTGTTTTTT
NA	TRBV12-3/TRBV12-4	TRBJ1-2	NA	CASRVGTTKGYTF	TGTGCCAGCAGGGTCGGGACAACAAAGGGCTACACCTTC
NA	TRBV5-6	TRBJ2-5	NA	CASSSVGRGAGTQYF	TGTGCCAGCAGCTCCGTGGGCAGGGGGGCCGGGACCCAGTACTTC
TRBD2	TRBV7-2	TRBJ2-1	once	CASSLPSGGQNNEQFF	TGTGCCAGCAGCTTACCTAGCGGGGGGCAAAACAATGAGCAGTTCTTC
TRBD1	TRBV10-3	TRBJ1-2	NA	CAISRGQGANYGYTF	TGTGCCATTTCGAGGGGACAGGGGGCTAACTATGGCTACACCTTC
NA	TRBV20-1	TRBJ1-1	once	CSASKTVNTEAFF	TGCAGTGCTAGTAAGACAGTGAACACTGAAGCTTTCTTT
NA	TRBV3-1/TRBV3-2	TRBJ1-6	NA	CASSQDSTVPLHF	TGTGCCAGCAGCCAAGATAGCACGGTACCCCTCCACTTT
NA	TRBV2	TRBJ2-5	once	CASSDPRASLETQYF	TGTGCCAGCAGTGATCCCCGGGCTAGCCTTGAGACCCAGTACTTC
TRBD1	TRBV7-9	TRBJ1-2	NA	CASSLDLRQGDYGYTF	TGTGCCAGCAGCTTAGATCTAAGACAGGGTGACTATGGCTACACCTTC
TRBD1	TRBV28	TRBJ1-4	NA	CASSSLTGVETLNEKLFF	TGTGCCAGCAGTTCGCTAACAGGGGTCGAGACTTTAAATGAAAAACTGTTTTTT
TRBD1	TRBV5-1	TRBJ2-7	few	CASSPPGQAYEQYF	TGCGCCAGCAGCCCACCGGGACAGGCCTACGAGCAGTACTTC
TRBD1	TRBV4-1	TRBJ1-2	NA	CASSQEETGVFYGYTF	TGCGCCAGCAGCCAAGAGGAAACAGGGGTCTTCTATGGCTACACCTTC
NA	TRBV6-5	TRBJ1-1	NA	CASSYSRQGNTEAFF	TGTGCCAGCAGTTACTCCCGGCAGGGGAACACTGAAGCTTTCTTT
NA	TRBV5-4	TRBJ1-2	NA	CASSLVQANYGYTF	TGTGCCAGCAGCTTGGTGCAGGCTAACTATGGCTACACCTTC
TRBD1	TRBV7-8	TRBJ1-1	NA	CASSFDRGLEAFF	TGTGCCAGCAGTTTCGACAGGGGCCTTGAAGCTTTCTTT
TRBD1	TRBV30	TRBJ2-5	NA	CAWSTTQGEETQYF	TGTGCCTGGAGTACGACACAGGGGGAGGAGACCCAGTACTTC
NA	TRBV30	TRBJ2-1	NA	CAWSKDTDEQFF	TGTGCCTGGAGCAAGGACACGGATGAGCAGTTCTTC
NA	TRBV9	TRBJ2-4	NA	CASSSPFGNIQYF	TGTGCCAGCAGCAGCCCTTTCGGGAACATTCAGTACTTC
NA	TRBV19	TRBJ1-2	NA	CASIPRGGVSYTF	TGTGCCAGTATCCCCCGGGGGGGGGTTAGCTACACCTTC
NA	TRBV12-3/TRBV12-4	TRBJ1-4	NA	CASSLEGWEKLFF	TGTGCCAGCAGTTTGGAGGGGTGGGAAAAACTGTTTTTT
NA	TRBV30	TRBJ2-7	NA	CAWSVLGRGFSYEQYF	TGTGCCTGGAGTGTACTTGGCAGGGGTTTTTCCTACGAGCAGTACTTC
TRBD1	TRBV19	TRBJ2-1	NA	CASSSRTGGYEQFF	TGTGCCAGTAGTTCACGGACAGGGGGCTATGAGCAGTTCTTC
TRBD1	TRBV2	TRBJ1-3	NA	CASTGQAGNTIYF	TGTGCCAGCACAGGACAGGCCGGAAACACCATATATTTT
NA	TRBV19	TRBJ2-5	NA	CASSPGNQETQYF	TGTGCCAGTAGTCCAGGGAACCAAGAGACCCAGTACTTC
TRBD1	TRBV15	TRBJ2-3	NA	CATSRDRQGATDTQYF	TGTGCCACCAGCAGAGATCGACAGGGGGCCACAGATACGCAGTATTTT
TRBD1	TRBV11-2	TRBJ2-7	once	CASSRGGGSYEQYF	TGTGCCAGCAGCAGAGGGGGCGGATCCTACGAGCAGTACTTC
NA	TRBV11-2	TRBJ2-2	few	CASSPARGNTGELFF	TGTGCCAGCAGTCCCGCGCGGGGAAACACCGGGGAGCTGTTTTTT
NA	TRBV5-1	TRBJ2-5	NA	CASSLGGREETQYF	TGCGCCAGCAGCTTAGGAGGGCGGGAAGAGACCCAGTACTTC
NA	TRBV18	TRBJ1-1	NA	CASRGPNTEAFF	TGTGCCAGTCGGGGTCCGAACACTGAAGCTTTCTTT
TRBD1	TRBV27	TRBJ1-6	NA	CASGQGAHNSPLHF	TGTGCCAGCGGACAGGGGGCTCATAATTCACCCCTCCACTTT
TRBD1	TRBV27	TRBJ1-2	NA	CASSLSRGQWVLSGYTF	TGTGCCAGCAGTTTAAGCAGGGGGCAATGGGTCCTGAGTGGCTACACCTTC
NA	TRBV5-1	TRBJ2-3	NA	CASSLVGGHGDTQYF	TGCGCCAGCAGCTTAGTGGGGGGGCATGGTGATACGCAGTATTTT
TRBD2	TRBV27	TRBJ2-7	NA	CASSFGGGTYEQYF	TGTGCCAGCAGTTTTGGGGGGGGTACCTACGAGCAGTACTTC
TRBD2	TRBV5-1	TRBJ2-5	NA	CASSFGLAGVRETQYF	TGCGCCAGCAGCTTCGGGCTAGCGGGAGTCCGGGAGACCCAGTACTTC